Shown below are 10 T cell receptor beta chains from a single sample sequenced in a study of blood T cell repertoires in COVID-19. Libraries were prepared by immunoSEQ multiplex PCR; TCRdb keeps only in-frame clonotypes and omits some of them. Here the sample spans roughly 120,000 clones, 71% being singletons. Source material: peripheral blood. These TCRs come from a human donor with acute or convalescent COVID-19. The donor label of this sample is uncertain.

The chain has TRBV18 and TRBJ1-5; 8 bases map to TRBD1. V shed 6 bases and J 2 bases; nucleotides not matched to a gene: 0. The CDR3 spans 13 residues. The V gene's germline CDR1 is KGHSH and CDR2 LQKENI. The CDR3 sequence is CASSDRGNQPQHF. The DNA for the CDR3 is TGTGCCAGCTCGGACAGGGGCAATCAGCCCCAGCATTTT.

The V and J genes are TRBV11-2 and TRBJ2-7; D is uncertain. Germline V gene lookup returns CDR1 SGHAT and CDR2 FQNNGV. The CDR3 length is 16 residues. Trimming removed 1 base from V and 0 bases from J, with 13 bases in between. The CDR3 region is CASSLVSGVVSYEQYV. The CDR3, as DNA: TGTGCCAGCAGCTTAGTGTCTGGTGTAGTCTCCTACGAGCAGTACGTC.

This sequence joins TRBV6-1 and TRBJ1-2, with D perhaps matching TRBD1 (5 bases). V lost 2 bases and J 4 bases, leaving 14 bases between the germline ends. Germline CDR1 and CDR2: MNHNS and SASEGT. CDR3 length: 15 amino acids. CDR3 residues: CASSESTGGPYGYTF. CDR3 bases: TGTGCCAGCAGTGAAAGTACCGGGGGTCCCTATGGCTACACCTTC.

This clone has ten or more counts. The rearrangement joins TRBV10-3 to TRBJ2-1; 9 nucleotides match TRBD2. The V gene end was trimmed by 7 bases and the J gene end by 13 bases; junction bases not matched to a gene: 5. The CDR3 consists of 11 residues. Per germline, CDR1 ENHRY and CDR2 SYGVKD. Here the CDR3 reads CAIKAGGPQFF. Written as DNA, the CDR3 is TGTGCCATCAAAGCGGGGGGTCCCCAGTTCTTC.

This chain links TRBV5-6 with TRBJ1-1, with D possibly TRBD1 on 6 matching bases. The CDR3 extends over 15 amino acids. CDR1 SGHDT and CDR2 YYEEEE come from the germline V gene. Deletions cut 0 bases from V and 11 bases from J, with 20 bases between. The CDR3 sequence: CASSLGRTATTGAFF. CDR3 bases: TGTGCCAGCAGCTTGGGTAGGACAGCCACCACGGGGGCTTTCTTT.

The table lists this clone with a few counts. The chain employs TRBV6-5 and TRBJ2-2, with a possible D match to TRBD2 (7 bases). V shed 0 bases and J shed 6 bases, with 8 bases lying between them. The CDR3 length is 14 residues. CDR1 MNHEY and CDR2 SVGAGI come from the germline V gene. CDR3 sequence: CASSYSGGPGELFF. For the CDR3, the DNA is TGTGCCAGCAGTTACTCGGGGGGGCCCGGGGAGCTGTTTTTT.

V is TRBV5-1 and J is TRBJ1-1; TRBD1 is a possible D gene (5 bases). V dropped 4 bases and J dropped 4 bases, with 11 bases sitting between them. The CDR3 is made up of 13 amino acids. The germline V gene has CDR1 SGHRS and CDR2 YFSETQ. CDR3 nucleotides: TGCGCCAGCAGCAACTCAGGGTCCACTGAAGCTTTCTTT. Translating gives CASSNSGSTEAFF.

The chain combines TRBV6-6 with TRBJ1-2, with 8 nucleotides matching TRBD1. Germline CDR1 is MNHNY and CDR2 is SVGAGI (reference sequence). This CDR3 spans 14 amino acids. J was trimmed by 6 bases and V by 6 bases; bases with no gene match: 9. CDR3 sequence: CASRPGQARDGYTF. For the CDR3, the DNA is TGTGCCAGCAGGCCGGGACAGGCGCGTGATGGCTACACCTTC.

The J gene is TRBJ2-5, the V gene TRBV5-4; 11 bases align to TRBD2. CDR1 is SGHNT and CDR2 is YYREEE in the germline V gene (reference sequence). The length of the CDR3 is 16 residues. V shed 0 bases, J shed 1 base, and the junction held 2 bases outside the gene matches. The CDR3 nucleotides are TGTGCCAGCAGCTTGGGACTAGCGGGAATCCAAGAGACCCAGTACTTC. Its protein is CASSLGLAGIQETQYF.

V usage is TRBV2 and J usage is TRBJ1-5; D not resolved. The CDR3 totals 14 residues. Trimming removed 3 bases at V and 1 base at J, with 7 bases between. Germline V gene sequence: CDR1 SNHLY, CDR2 FYNNEI. The CDR3 nucleotides are TGTGCCAGCAGTGACGGGAGGAGCAATCAGCCCCAGCATTTT. Its protein product is CASSDGRSNQPQHF. Using reference TRBV2 and TRBJ1-5 for the parts outside the CDR3, the full variable domain is EPEVTQTPSHQVTQMGQEVILRCVPISNHLYFYWYRQILGQKVEFLVSFYNNEISEKSEIFDDQFSVERPDGSNFTLKIRSTKLEDSAMYFCASSDGRSNQPQHFGDGTRLSIL.